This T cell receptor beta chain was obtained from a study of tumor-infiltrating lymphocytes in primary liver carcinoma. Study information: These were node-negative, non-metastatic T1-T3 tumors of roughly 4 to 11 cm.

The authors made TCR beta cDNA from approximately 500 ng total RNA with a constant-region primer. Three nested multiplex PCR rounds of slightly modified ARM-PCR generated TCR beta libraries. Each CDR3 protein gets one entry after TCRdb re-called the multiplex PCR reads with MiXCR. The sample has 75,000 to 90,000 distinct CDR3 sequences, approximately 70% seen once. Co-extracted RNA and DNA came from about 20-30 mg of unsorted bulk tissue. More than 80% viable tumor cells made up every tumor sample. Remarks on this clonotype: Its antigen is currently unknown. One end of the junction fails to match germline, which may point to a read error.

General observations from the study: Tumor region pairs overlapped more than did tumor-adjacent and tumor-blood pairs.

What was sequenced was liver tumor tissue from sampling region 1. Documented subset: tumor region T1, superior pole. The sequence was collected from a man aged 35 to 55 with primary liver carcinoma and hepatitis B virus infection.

DNA of the CDR3: TGTGCCGGCAGCTTAGGGAGTTGCGGCCCGGGGGAGACCCAGTATTTC. Translation: CAGSLGSCGPGETQYF. The V and J genes are TRBV11-2 and TRBJ2-5; tentative D call: TRBD2 (6 bases). Per germline, CDR1 SGHAT and CDR2 FQNNGV. The CDR3 is made up of 16 amino acids.